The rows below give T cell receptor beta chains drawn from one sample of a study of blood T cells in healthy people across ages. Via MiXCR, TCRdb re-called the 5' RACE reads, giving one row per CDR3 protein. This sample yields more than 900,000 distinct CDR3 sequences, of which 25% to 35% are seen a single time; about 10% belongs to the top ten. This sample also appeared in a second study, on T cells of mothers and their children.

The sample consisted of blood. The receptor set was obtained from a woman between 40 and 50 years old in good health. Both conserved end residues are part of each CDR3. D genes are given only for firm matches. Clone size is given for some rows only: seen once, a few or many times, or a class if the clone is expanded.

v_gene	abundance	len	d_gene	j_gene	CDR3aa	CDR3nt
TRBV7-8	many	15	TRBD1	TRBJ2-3	CASSRDRASTDTQYF	TGTGCCAGCAGCCGGGACAGGGCGAGCACAGATACGCAGTATTTT
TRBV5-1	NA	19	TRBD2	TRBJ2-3	CASSTRLGTSGGSTDTQYF	TGCGCCAGCAGCACGCGGCTCGGGACTAGCGGGGGGTCCACAGATACGCAGTATTTT
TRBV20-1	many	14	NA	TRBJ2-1	CSARDRDQGHEQFF	TGCAGTGCTAGAGACCGGGACCAGGGGCATGAGCAGTTCTTC
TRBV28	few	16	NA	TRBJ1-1	CASSPSPGQGHTEAFF	TGTGCCAGCAGTCCCTCCCCCGGGCAGGGGCACACTGAAGCTTTCTTT
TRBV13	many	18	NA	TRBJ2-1	CASQGGAATDLSYNEQFF	TGTGCCAGCCAGGGTGGGGCAGCCACCGACCTCTCCTACAATGAGCAGTTCTTC
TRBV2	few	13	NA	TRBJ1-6	CASLVTENSPLHF	TGTGCCAGCCTGGTGACAGAGAATTCACCCCTCCACTTT
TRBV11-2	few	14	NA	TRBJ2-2	CASSYRELTGELFF	TGTGCCAGCAGCTACAGGGAATTGACCGGGGAGCTGTTTTTT
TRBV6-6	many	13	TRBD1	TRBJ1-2	CASSYSPGGGYTF	TGTGCCAGCAGTTACTCACCAGGGGGGGGCTACACCTTC
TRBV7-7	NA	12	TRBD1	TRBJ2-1	CASSADRGEQFF	TGTGCTAGCAGCGCGGACAGGGGCGAGCAGTTCTTC
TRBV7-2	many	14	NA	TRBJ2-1	CASSTQVRDNEQFF	TGTGCCAGCAGCACCCAGGTGCGTGACAATGAGCAGTTCTTC
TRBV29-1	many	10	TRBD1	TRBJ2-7	CSVQGDEQYF	TGCAGCGTTCAGGGGGACGAGCAGTACTTC
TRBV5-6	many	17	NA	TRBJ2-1	CASSSSRAGGPLNEQFF	TGTGCCAGCAGTTCAAGTCGGGCTGGGGGGCCTCTCAATGAGCAGTTCTTC
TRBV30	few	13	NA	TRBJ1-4	CAWSGVHGEKLFF	TGTGCCTGGAGTGGGGTGCACGGTGAAAAACTGTTTTTT
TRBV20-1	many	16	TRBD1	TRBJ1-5	CSARAYGDREYQPQHF	TGCAGTGCTAGAGCATATGGGGACAGGGAGTATCAGCCCCAGCATTTT